This TCR beta chain was recovered during a study of OX40 agonist ivuxolimab in advanced cancers. This table comes from immunoSEQ multiplex PCR, and its TCRdb copy is limited to in-frame clones, with some not included. The table lists about 18,000 clones, around 71% of them singletons. Material: CD4+ or CD8+ T cells sorted from blood, obtained in a trial of the OX40 agonist ivuxolimab. This TCR was recovered from an adult with an advanced solid tumor such as melanoma, head and neck, liver or kidney cancer.

CDR3 amino acids: CASSVATYGNTIYF. In DNA, the CDR3 is TGTGCCAGCAGCGTAGCTACTTACGGAAACACCATATATTTT. V gene TRBV9 combines with J gene TRBJ1-3, with no clear D. With 0 bases removed from V and 4 bases from J, the gap between germline ends came to 8 bases. The CDR3 consists of 14 residues. The germline CDR1 and CDR2 sequences are SGDLS and YYNGEE.